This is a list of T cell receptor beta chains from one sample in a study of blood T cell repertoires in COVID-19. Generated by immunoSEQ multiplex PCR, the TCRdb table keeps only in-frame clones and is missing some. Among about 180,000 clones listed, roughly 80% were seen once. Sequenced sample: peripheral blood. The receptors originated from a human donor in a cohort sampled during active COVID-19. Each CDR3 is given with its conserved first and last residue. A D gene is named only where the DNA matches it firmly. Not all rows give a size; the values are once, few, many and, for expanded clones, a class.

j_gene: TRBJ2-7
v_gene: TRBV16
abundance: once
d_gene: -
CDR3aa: CASSQMSGTGEAYEQYF
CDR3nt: TGTGCCAGCAGCCAAATGAGCGGGACAGGAGAGGCCTACGAGCAGTACTTC

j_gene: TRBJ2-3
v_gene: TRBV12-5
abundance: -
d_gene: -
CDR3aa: CASGPGTTSTDTQYF
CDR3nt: TGTGCTAGTGGTCCAGGGACAACTAGCACAGATACGCAGTATTTT

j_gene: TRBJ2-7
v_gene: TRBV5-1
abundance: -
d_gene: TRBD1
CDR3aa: CASSLITGGEQYF
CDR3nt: TGCGCCAGCAGCTTGATCACAGGGGGCGAGCAGTACTTC

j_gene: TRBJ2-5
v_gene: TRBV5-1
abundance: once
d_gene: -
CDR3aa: CASSLGPSTYQETQYF
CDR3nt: TGCGCCAGCAGCTTGGGACCTAGCACGTACCAAGAGACCCAGTACTTC

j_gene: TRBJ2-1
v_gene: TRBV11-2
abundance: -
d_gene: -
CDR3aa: CASSLTGGQGEQFF
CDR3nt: TGTGCCAGCAGCTTGACCGGGGGGCAGGGTGAGCAGTTCTTC

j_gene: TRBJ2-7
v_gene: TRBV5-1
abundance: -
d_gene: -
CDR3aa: CASSLPRAYEQYF
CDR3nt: TGCGCCAGCAGCTTGCCCAGGGCCTACGAGCAGTACTTC

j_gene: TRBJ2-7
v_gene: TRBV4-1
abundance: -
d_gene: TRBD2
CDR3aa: CASSQDRFGGGTANEQYF
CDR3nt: TGCGCCAGCAGCCAAGATCGGTTCGGGGGAGGGACGGCGAACGAGCAGTACTTC

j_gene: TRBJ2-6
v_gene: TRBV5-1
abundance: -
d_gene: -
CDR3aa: CASSSRQAHSGANVLTF
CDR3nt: TGCGCCAGCAGCTCAAGACAGGCGCACTCTGGGGCCAACGTCCTGACTTTC

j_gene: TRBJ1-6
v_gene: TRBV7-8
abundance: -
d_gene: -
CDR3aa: CASSLESVGDSPLHF
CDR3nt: TGTGCCAGCAGCTTAGAGTCGGTTGGAGATTCACCCCTCCACTTT

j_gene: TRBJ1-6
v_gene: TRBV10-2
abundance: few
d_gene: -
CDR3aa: CASSESPENNSPLHF
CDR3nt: TGCGCCAGCAGTGAGTCGCCGGAGAACAATTCACCCCTCCACTTT

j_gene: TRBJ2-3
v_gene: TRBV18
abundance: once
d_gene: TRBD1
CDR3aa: CASSPRRQGTGTDTQYF
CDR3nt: TGTGCCAGCTCGCCAAGGCGACAGGGGACGGGCACAGATACGCAGTATTTT

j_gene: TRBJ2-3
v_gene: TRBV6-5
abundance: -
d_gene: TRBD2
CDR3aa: CASSYGLAGTTDTQYF
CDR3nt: TGTGCCAGCAGTTACGGACTAGCGGGGACCACAGATACGCAGTATTTT

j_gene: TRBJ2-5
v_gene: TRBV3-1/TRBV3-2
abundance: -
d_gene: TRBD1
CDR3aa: CASSPWTGNQETQYF
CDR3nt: TGTGCCAGCAGCCCCTGGACAGGGAACCAAGAGACCCAGTACTTC

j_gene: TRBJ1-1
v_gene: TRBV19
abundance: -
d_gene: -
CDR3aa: CASSIGGGTEAFF
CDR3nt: TGTGCCAGTAGTATCGGGGGTGGCACTGAAGCTTTCTTT

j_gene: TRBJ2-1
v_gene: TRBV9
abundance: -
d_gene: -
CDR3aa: CASSVRQERGEQFF
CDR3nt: TGTGCCAGCAGCGTCCGACAGGAACGAGGTGAGCAGTTCTTC

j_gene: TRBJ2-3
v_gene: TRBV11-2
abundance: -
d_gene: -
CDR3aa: CASSLDLDTQYF
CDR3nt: TGTGCCAGCAGCTTAGATCTGGATACGCAGTATTTT

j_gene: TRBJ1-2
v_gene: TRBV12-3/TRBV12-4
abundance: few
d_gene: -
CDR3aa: CASSLGGGYTF
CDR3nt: TGTGCCAGCAGTTTAGGGGGCGGCTACACCTTC

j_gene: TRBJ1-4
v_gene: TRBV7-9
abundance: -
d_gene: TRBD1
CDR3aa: CASSFTGGSEKLFF
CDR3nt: TGTGCCAGCAGCTTCACAGGGGGTTCTGAAAAACTGTTTTTT